This record covers a single T cell receptor (beta chain). This sample stems from a study of blood T cell repertoires in COVID-19. Background on the study: COVID-19 samples from acute and convalescent phases originated in the United States, Italy and Spain. Nucleic acid was either cDNA or gDNA, and it came from T cells, B-cell-depleted T cells, or PBMCs.

Enrolled during active infection, Seattle patients were then followed longitudinally. In the original workflow: How many nucleated cells were present was estimated from reference gene primer amplification. Clones were sequenced by immunoSEQ multiplex PCR, and TCRdb holds only the in-frame ones, with some missing. That table gives V, J and clone size, and the DNA gave D and trimming. Of around 190,000 clones listed, roughly 88% were seen once; the top ten hold about 18%. Trimming at V came to 6 bases and at J to 4 bases, leaving 4 bases not matched to a gene. CDR1 and CDR2 (germline): SSHAT, FNYEAQ (reference sequence). This CDR3 has 14 amino acids.

The clonotype originates from a man aged 50 or older with COVID-19, enrolled during active disease. The chain employs TRBV7-7 and TRBJ2-2, with 8 positions matching TRBD1. Sequenced input: peripheral blood. The CDR3 DNA follows: TGTGCCAGCAGTCCGACAGGGGCCACCGGGGAGCTGTTTTTT. Amino acid sequence: CASSPTGATGELFF.